The 8 T cell receptor beta chains below were found in one sample sequenced in a study of T cells after posttransplantation cyclophosphamide. Sequencing was performed with immunoSEQ multiplex PCR; in TCRdb, only in-frame clones are kept and a portion is missing. The table records 66,000 or so clones, just over 90% of them present only once. Sequenced: PBMCs. The source is a woman under 40 in good health and a related stem cell transplant donor.

V usage is TRBV28 and J usage is TRBJ2-1; TRBD2 is a possible D gene (5 bases). V lost 2 bases and J 8 bases, leaving 22 bases between the germline ends. CDR1 and CDR2 from the germline V gene are MDHEN and SYDVKM. The length of the CDR3 is 17 residues. CDR3: CASSLEEGIQMGDEQFF. CDR3 bases: TGTGCCAGCAGTTTAGAAGAGGGAATACAGATGGGCGATGAGCAGTTCTTC.

This chain links TRBV28 with TRBJ2-7, with 8 bases fitting TRBD1. Per germline, CDR1 MDHEN and CDR2 SYDVKM. The CDR3 has 15 amino acids. V shed 5 bases and J 0 bases; nucleotides not matched to a gene: 6. The CDR3 DNA follows: TGTGCCAGCAGTCCGACAGGGGTCGTCTCCTACGAGCAGTACTTC. Encoded protein: CASSPTGVVSYEQYF.

This chain uses TRBV5-6 with TRBJ1-4; possible D gene TRBD1, 5 bases. V lost 3 bases to trimming and J lost 4 bases, with 10 bases between them. Germline V gene data show CDR1 as SGHDT and CDR2 as YYEEEE. The CDR3 extends over 14 amino acids. CDR3 sequence reads: CASSSGGGNEKLFF. CDR3 coding DNA: TGTGCCAGCAGCTCGGGGGGGGGTAATGAAAAACTGTTTTTT.

The V call is TRBV7-8, the J call TRBJ1-5, with D unresolved. CDR1 is SGHVS, CDR2 FQNEAQ, per germline. The CDR3 has 14 residues. Trimming stripped 1 base from V and 1 base from J, with 5 bases between. CDR3 in amino acids: CASSLVTSNQPQHF. CDR3 in DNA: TGTGCCAGCAGCTTAGTGACGAGCAATCAGCCCCAGCATTTT. Full variable domain (rest looked up from reference TRBV7-8 and TRBJ1-5): GAGVSQSPRYKVAKRGQDVALRCDPISGHVSLFWYQQALGQGPEFLTYFQNEAQLDKSGLPSDRFFAERPEGSVSTLKIQRTQQEDSAVYLCASSLVTSNQPQHFGDGTRLSIL.

As DNA, the CDR3 is TGTGCCAGCGGTCGAGGTCCGGGCCAAGAGACCCAGTACTTC. Translating it yields CASGRGPGQETQYF. J is TRBJ2-5 and V is TRBV2, with no clear D. Germline V lookup: CDR1 SNHLY, CDR2 FYNNEI. The CDR3 runs to 14 residues. The V gene lost 8 bases and the J gene lost 1 base, with 14 bases spanning the gap.

This chain connects TRBV7-9 to TRBJ2-4; D unclear. The CDR3 length is 15 residues. Deletions cut 5 bases from V and 11 bases from J, with 22 bases between. The germline gives CDR1 SEHNR, CDR2 FQNEAQ (reference sequence). The chain's CDR3 is CASSPGIQARHVQYF. The CDR3 DNA is TGTGCCAGCAGCCCTGGAATACAAGCAAGACATGTTCAGTACTTC.

The DNA for the CDR3 is TGTGCCAGCAGCCGCCGGCAGGGGGGATACAATGAGCAGTTCTTC. Translation: CASSRRQGGYNEQFF. This rearrangement joins TRBV13 to TRBJ2-1; TRBD1 might be the D (7 bases). This CDR3 has 15 residues. The germline V gene has CDR1 PRHDT and CDR2 FYEKMQ (reference sequence). V lost 5 bases and J lost 4, with 15 bases in between. The entire variable domain, with the rest obtained from reference TRBV13 and TRBJ2-1, is as follows: AAGVIQSPRHLIKEKRETATLKCYPIPRHDTVYWYQQGPGQDPQFLISFYEKMQSDKGSIPDRFSAQQFSDYHSELNMSSLELGDSALYFCASSRRQGGYNEQFFGPGTRLTVL.

The V and J genes are TRBV9 and TRBJ2-3; 7 bases map to TRBD1. Losses at the gene ends were 4 bases for V and 0 bases for J; bases not matched to a gene: 8. Germline CDR1 SGDLS, CDR2 YYNGEE. This CDR3 is 16 amino acids long. The CDR3 coding sequence is TGTGCCAGCAGCCCGATCGGACAGGCTAGCACAGATACGCAGTATTTT. Amino acids: CASSPIGQASTDTQYF.